One sample yielded the 9 T cell receptor beta chains listed below, sequenced in a study of blood T cell repertoires in COVID-19 (dated by TCRdb to the early 2020s). Library preparation employed the immunoSEQ multiplex PCR assay. TCRdb carries this immuneACCESS record with in-frame sequences only. Its versions omit some clonotypes, under half of them owing to an unresolved V gene in the studies checked, with the rest unexplained. The sample contains fewer than 120,000 clones, just over 75% of them found a single time. Around 4% of the sample goes to the ten largest clones. Input material: peripheral blood. The receptors here all came from a woman older than 75 with acute or convalescent COVID-19.

This clone was observed a few times. The chain has TRBV7-2 and TRBJ2-7; TRBD2 matches at 9 bases. V lost 0 bases and J lost 3; bases outside the gene matches: 3. CDR3 length: 15 amino acids. Germline V gives CDR1 SGHTA, CDR2 FQGNSA. The CDR3 loop reads CASSLAPSGDYEQYF. The CDR3 region has the DNA TGTGCCAGCAGCTTAGCCCCTAGCGGGGACTACGAGCAGTACTTC.

This chain joins TRBV19 and TRBJ1-3; D possibly corresponds to TRBD1 (5 bases). The V gene lost 4 bases and the J gene lost 7 bases, with 17 bases spanning the gap. Germline V gives CDR1 LNHDA, CDR2 SQIVND (reference sequence). The CDR3 has 15 amino acids. The CDR3 sequence: CASSTDYRYRNTIYF. Here the CDR3 DNA reads TGTGCCAGTAGTACCGATTACAGGTATAGGAACACCATATATTTT.

The chain carries TRBV30 and TRBJ2-3; 9 bases match TRBD2. The germline gives CDR1 GTSNPN, CDR2 SVGIG (reference sequence). The CDR3 loop spans 15 amino acids. V lost 2 bases and J lost 3; bases outside the gene matches: 6. For the CDR3, the DNA is TGTGCCTGGAGTAGGATGACTAGCGGTACAGATACGCAGTATTTT. Protein: CAWSRMTSGTDTQYF.

The chain couples TRBV28 to TRBJ1-5, with 7 bases that match TRBD1. The CDR3 contains 14 residues. The V gene end was trimmed by 2 bases and the J gene end by 6 bases; junction bases not matched to a gene: 4. CDR1 and CDR2 (germline): MDHEN, SYDVKM. CDR3 region: CASSLVQGVQPQHF. Written as DNA, the CDR3 is TGTGCCAGCAGTTTAGTCCAGGGGGTTCAGCCCCAGCATTTT.

V gene TRBV5-1 combines with J gene TRBJ1-1; 7 nucleotides agree with TRBD1. With V trimmed by 2 bases and J by 3 bases, 7 bases remained unmatched. The CDR3 loop spans 15 amino acids. Per the germline V gene, CDR1 is SGHRS and CDR2 is YFSETQ. This chain's CDR3 is CASSFNRGRDTEAFF. Here the CDR3 DNA reads TGCGCCAGCAGCTTTAACAGGGGAAGGGACACTGAAGCTTTCTTT.

The genes are TRBV19 and TRBJ2-6, with 9 bases aligning to TRBD1. The CDR3 is 16 residues long. V shed 6 bases and J 3 bases; nucleotides not matched to a gene: 6. Per the germline V gene, CDR1 is LNHDA and CDR2 is SQIVND (reference sequence). The chain's CDR3 is CASSRQGVGGANVLTF. Written as DNA, the CDR3 is TGTGCCAGTAGCCGACAGGGGGTAGGTGGGGCCAACGTCCTGACTTTC.

The chain uses TRBV7-9 and TRBJ2-7; D is unclear. Germline loops: CDR1 SEHNR, CDR2 FQNEAQ (reference sequence). With 2 bases removed from V and 5 bases from J, the gap between germline ends came to 7 bases. The CDR3 is 12 amino acids. The DNA for the CDR3 is TGTGCCAGCAGCTTACAGGTGCACGAGCAGTACTTC. As protein: CASSLQVHEQYF.

The table lists this clone with a few counts. The CDR3 loop reads CASSLAPGNSNQPQHF. In DNA, the CDR3 is TGCGCCAGCAGCTTGGCCCCGGGGAATAGCAATCAGCCCCAGCATTTT. The chain employs TRBV5-1 and TRBJ1-5; no clear D. CDR3 length equals 16 residues. V was clipped by 0 bases and J by 0 bases, with 10 bases between them. Germline-derived CDR1 and CDR2 are SGHRS and YFSETQ.

The chain is built from TRBV21-1 and TRBJ2-1; the table's D call TRBD2 went unverified against the DNA. TRBV21-1 is described as a pseudogene. CDR3 length: 17 amino acids. The CDR3 bases are TGTGCCAGCAGCAAAGAAGGTAGCGGGAGCCCCTACAATGAGCAGTTCTTC. Amino acids: CASSKEGSGSPYNEQFF.